This T cell receptor beta chain was documented in a study of blood T cell repertoires in COVID-19. Overall study context: The samples span acute and convalescent COVID-19 from the United States, Italy and Spain. T cells, B-cell-depleted T cells, or PBMCs supplied cDNA or gDNA.

There are 15 residues in the CDR3. V gave up 2 bases and J gave up 4 bases, with 11 bases separating them. Looked up from germline, CDR1 is LGHDT and CDR2 is YNNKEL (reference sequence). Assay used: immunoSEQ multiplex PCR; TCRdb lists only in-frame clones, some missing. This sample has approximately 76,000 clones, with approximately 90% found just once. The chain uses TRBV3-1 (or the pseudogene TRBV3-2) and TRBJ2-2, with D unclear. The source material was peripheral blood. This receptor was taken from a man aged 30-40 years with acute or convalescent COVID-19. The CDR3 protein is CASSQFTMGTGELFF. DNA for the CDR3: TGTGCCAGCAGCCAATTCACTATGGGCACCGGGGAGCTGTTTTTT.